This note documents a single TCR beta chain sequence. The PCR contained 60 Vbeta and 13 Jbeta primers. Produced via immunoSEQ multiplex PCR; TCRdb's table is partial and in-frame only. The table has approximately 130,000 clones, 70% to 80% seen once; the top ten hold approximately 1.8%. The germline V gene has CDR1 SGHRS and CDR2 YFSETQ. V gave up 3 bases and J gave up 5 bases; unmatched junction bases: 5. The CDR3 runs 14 residues. This specimen comes from a study of cytomegalovirus exposure and HLA in healthy donors. The J gene is TRBJ2-7, the V gene TRBV5-1, with 10 nucleotides matching TRBD2. This sequence originates from a female donor in good health and CMV-seropositive. The specimen sequenced was PBMCs. In DNA, the CDR3 is TGCGCCAGCAGCTCCGAGACTAGCGGGCACGAGCAGTACTTC. Amino acids: CASSSETSGHEQYF. Combining the CDR3 with reference TRBV5-1 and TRBJ2-7 gives the whole variable domain KAGVTQTPRYLIKTRGQQVTLSCSPISGHRSVSWYQQTPGQGLQFLFEYFSETQRNKGNFPGRFSGRQFSNSRSEMNVSTLELGDSALYLCASSSETSGHEQYFGPGTRLTVT.